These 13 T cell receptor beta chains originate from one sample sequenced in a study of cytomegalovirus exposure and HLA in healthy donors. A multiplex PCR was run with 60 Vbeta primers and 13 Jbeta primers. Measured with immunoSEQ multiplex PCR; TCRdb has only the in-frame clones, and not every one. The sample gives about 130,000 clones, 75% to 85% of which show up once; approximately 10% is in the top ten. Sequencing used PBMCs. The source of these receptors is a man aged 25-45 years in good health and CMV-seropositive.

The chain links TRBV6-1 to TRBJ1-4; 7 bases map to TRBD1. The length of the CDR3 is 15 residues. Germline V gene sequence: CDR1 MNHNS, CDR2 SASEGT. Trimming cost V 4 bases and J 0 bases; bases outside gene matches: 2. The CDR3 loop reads CASSATGATNEKLFF. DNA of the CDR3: TGTGCCAGCAGTGCCACAGGGGCAACTAATGAAAAACTGTTTTTT.

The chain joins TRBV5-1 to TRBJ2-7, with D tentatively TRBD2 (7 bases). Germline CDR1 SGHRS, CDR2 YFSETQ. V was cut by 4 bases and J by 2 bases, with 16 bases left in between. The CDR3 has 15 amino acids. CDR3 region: CASSLFDGGPYEQYF. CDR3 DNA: TGCGCCAGCAGCCTTTTCGACGGGGGGCCCTACGAGCAGTACTTC.

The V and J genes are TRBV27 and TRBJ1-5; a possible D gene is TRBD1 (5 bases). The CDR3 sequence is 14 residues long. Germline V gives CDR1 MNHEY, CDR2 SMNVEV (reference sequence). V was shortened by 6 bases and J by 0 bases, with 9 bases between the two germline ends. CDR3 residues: CASSPGISNQPQHF. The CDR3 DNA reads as TGTGCCAGCAGCCCAGGGATTAGCAATCAGCCCCAGCATTTT.

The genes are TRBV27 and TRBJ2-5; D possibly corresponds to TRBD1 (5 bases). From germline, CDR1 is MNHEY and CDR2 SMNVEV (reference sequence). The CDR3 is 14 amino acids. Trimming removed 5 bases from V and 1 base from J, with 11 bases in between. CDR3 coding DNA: TGTGCCAGCAGTGACAGTTATTCCCAAGAGACCCAGTACTTC. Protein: CASSDSYSQETQYF.

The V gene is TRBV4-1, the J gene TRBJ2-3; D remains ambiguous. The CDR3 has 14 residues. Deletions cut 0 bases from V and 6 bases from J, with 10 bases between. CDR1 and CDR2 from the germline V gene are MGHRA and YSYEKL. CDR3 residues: CASSQERLRDTQYF. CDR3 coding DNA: TGCGCCAGCAGCCAAGAGCGCCTCAGGGATACGCAGTATTTT.

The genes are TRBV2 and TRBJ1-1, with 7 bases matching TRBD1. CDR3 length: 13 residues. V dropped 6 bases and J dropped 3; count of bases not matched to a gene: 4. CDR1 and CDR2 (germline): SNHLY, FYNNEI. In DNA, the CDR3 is TGTGCCAGCAGCTTCGACAGGGACACTGAAGCTTTCTTT. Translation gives CASSFDRDTEAFF.

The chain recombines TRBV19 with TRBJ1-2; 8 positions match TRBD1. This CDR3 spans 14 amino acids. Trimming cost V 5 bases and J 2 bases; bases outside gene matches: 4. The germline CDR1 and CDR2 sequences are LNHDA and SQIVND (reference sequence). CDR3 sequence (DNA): TGTGCCAGTAGTCCCGGACAGGGAAACTATGGCTACACCTTC. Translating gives CASSPGQGNYGYTF.

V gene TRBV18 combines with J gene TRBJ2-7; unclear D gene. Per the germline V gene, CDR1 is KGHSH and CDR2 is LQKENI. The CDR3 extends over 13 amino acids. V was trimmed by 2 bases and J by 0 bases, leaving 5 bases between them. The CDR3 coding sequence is TGTGCCAGCTCACCAGGCAACTCCTACGAGCAGTACTTC. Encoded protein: CASSPGNSYEQYF. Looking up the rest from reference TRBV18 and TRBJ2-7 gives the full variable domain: NAGVMQNPRHLVRRRGQEARLRCSPMKGHSHVYWYRQLPEEGLKFMVYLQKENIIDESGMPKERFSAEFPKEGPSILRIQQVVRGDSAAYFCASSPGNSYEQYFGPGTRLTVT.

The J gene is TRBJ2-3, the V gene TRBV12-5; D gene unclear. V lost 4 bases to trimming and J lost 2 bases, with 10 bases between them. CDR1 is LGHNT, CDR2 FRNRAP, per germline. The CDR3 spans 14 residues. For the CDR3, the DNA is TGTGCTAGTGGTTCCTCCCCCTACACAGATACGCAGTATTTT. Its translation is CASGSSPYTDTQYF.

In nucleotides, the CDR3 is TGTGCCAGCAGCTTCGGGGTCGGCAATCAGCCCCAGCATTTT. Translating it yields CASSFGVGNQPQHF. The V call is TRBV13, the J call TRBJ1-5; unclear D gene. The germline gives CDR1 PRHDT, CDR2 FYEKMQ (reference sequence). Trimming took off 3 bases at V and 2 bases at J, with 8 bases between the two ends. This CDR3 has 14 residues.

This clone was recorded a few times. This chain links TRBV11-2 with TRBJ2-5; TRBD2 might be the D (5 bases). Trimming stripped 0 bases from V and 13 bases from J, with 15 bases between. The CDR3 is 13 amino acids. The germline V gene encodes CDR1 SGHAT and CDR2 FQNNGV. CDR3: CASSLEVASTRYF. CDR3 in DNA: TGTGCCAGCAGCTTAGAAGTTGCGTCCACTAGGTACTTC.

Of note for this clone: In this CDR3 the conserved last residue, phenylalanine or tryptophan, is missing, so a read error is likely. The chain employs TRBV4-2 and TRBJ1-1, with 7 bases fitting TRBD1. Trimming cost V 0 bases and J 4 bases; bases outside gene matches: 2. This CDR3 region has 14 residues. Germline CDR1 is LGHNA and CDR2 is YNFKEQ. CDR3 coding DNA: TGTGCCAGCAGCCAAGATAGGGGGCCCACTGAAGCTTTCCTT. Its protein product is CASSQDRGPTEAFL.

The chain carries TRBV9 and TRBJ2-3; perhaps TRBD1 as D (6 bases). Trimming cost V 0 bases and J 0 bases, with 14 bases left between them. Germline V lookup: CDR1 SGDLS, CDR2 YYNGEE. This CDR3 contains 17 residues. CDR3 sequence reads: CASSVGPGQSSTDTQYF. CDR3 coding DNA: TGTGCCAGCAGCGTAGGGCCCGGACAGTCTAGCACAGATACGCAGTATTTT.